This is a list of T cell receptor beta chains from one sample in a study of cytomegalovirus exposure and HLA in healthy donors. Libraries were prepared by immunoSEQ multiplex PCR; TCRdb keeps only in-frame clonotypes and omits some of them. The repertoire holds 120,000 to 150,000 clones, with about three quarters as singletons. The specimen was PBMCs. These receptor sequences come from a male donor in good health and CMV-seropositive. Each CDR3 is given with its conserved first and last residue. The D gene is left open where the match is weak. Size is omitted from some rows. Given values are once, few, many or a class for expanded clones.

cdr3_aa cdr3_nt v_call cdr3_length j_call d_call clone_size
CASSRGSSSNQPQHF TGTGCCAGCAGTAGGGGTTCAAGTAGCAATCAGCCCCAGCATTTT TRBV6-6 15 TRBJ1-5 . .
CASSLGSSYEQYF TGCGCCAGCAGCTTGGGGAGCTCCTACGAGCAGTACTTC TRBV5-1 13 TRBJ2-7 . .
CASSLARADEQYF TGTGCCAGCAGCTTGGCCAGGGCCGACGAGCAGTACTTC TRBV7-2 13 TRBJ2-7 . .
CASSVGHTNTGELFF TGTGCCAGCAGCGTAGGGCATACGAACACCGGGGAGCTGTTTTTT TRBV9 15 TRBJ2-2 . once
CASSHSGNPVAGTEAFF TGTGCCAGCAGCCACTCCGGGAACCCGGTCGCGGGCACTGAAGCTTTCTTT TRBV27 17 TRBJ1-1 . .
CASSSGTGGYEQYF TGTGCCAGCAGCTCCGGGACAGGGGGCTACGAGCAGTACTTC TRBV27 14 TRBJ2-7 TRBD1 .
CAWSVGQGEISTDTQYF TGTGCCTGGAGTGTGGGACAGGGGGAAATTAGCACAGATACGCAGTATTTT TRBV30 17 TRBJ2-3 TRBD1 .
CASSLGQEYEQYF TGTGCCAGCAGCTTAGGACAGGAGTACGAGCAGTACTTC TRBV11-2 13 TRBJ2-7 . .
CASSFLPGTVMNTEAFF TGTGCCAGCAGCTTCCTACCCGGGACAGTAATGAACACTGAAGCTTTCTTT TRBV7-9 17 TRBJ1-1 TRBD1 .
CASSDGTLDGVNYGYTF TGTGCCAGCAGCGACGGGACTCTAGATGGGGTTAACTATGGCTACACCTTC TRBV13 17 TRBJ1-2 . .
CASSQLAGFVSEQYF TGCGCCAGCAGCCAACTAGCGGGATTTGTGAGCGAGCAGTACTTC TRBV4-3 15 TRBJ2-7 TRBD2 .
CASSPPGVAHDEQYF TGTGCCAGCAGTCCTCCCGGGGTAGCTCACGACGAGCAGTACTTC TRBV28 15 TRBJ2-7 . .
CASSLGAGGPDEQYF TGTGCCAGCAGCTTGGGGGCGGGGGGGCCGGACGAGCAGTACTTC TRBV5-6 15 TRBJ2-7 TRBD2 .